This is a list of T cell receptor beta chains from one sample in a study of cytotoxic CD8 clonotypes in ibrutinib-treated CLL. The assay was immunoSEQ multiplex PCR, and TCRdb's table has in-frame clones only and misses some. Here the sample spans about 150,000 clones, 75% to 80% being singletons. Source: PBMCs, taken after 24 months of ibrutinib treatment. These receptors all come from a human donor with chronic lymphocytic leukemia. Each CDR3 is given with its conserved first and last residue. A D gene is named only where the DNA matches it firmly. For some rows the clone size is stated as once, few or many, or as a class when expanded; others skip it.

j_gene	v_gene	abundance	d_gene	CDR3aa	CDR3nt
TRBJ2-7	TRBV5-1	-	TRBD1	CASSPGQGPGSYEQYF	TGCGCCAGCAGCCCGGGACAGGGGCCGGGCTCCTACGAGCAGTACTTC
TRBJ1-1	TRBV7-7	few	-	CASSPGGDTEAFF	TGTGCTAGCAGCCCGGGGGGCGACACTGAAGCTTTCTTT
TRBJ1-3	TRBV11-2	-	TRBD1	CASSLGTGGNTIYF	TGTGCCAGCAGCTTGGGGACAGGGGGAAACACCATATATTTT
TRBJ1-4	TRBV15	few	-	CATSRDGGATNEKLFF	TGTGCCACCAGCAGAGATGGGGGTGCAACTAATGAAAAACTGTTTTTT
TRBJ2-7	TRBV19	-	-	CASSISSVYEQYF	TGTGCCAGTAGTATATCATCAGTTTACGAGCAGTACTTC
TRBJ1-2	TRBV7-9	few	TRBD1	CASSLGQGDGYTF	TGTGCCAGCAGCTTAGGACAGGGTGATGGCTACACCTTC
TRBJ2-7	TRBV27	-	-	CASRNTLGRGYF	TGTGCCAGCAGAAACACCCTGGGGCGGGGGTACTTC
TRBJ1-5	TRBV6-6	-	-	CASTVRRLGQPQHF	TGTGCCAGCACCGTCCGGAGGTTAGGTCAGCCCCAGCATTTT
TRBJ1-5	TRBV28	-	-	CASSWYRGNQPQHF	TGTGCCAGCAGTTGGTACAGGGGCAATCAGCCCCAGCATTTT
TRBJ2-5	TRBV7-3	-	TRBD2	CASSPATSAETQYF	TGTGCCAGCAGCCCAGCCACTAGCGCAGAGACCCAGTACTTC
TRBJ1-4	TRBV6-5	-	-	CASKKDPGDEKLFF	TGTGCCAGCAAAAAGGACCCTGGGGATGAAAAACTGTTTTTT
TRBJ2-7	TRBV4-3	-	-	CASSQAVSYEQYF	TGCGCCAGCAGCCAAGCCGTCTCCTACGAGCAGTACTTC
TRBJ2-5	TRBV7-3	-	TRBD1	CASSPQGAQTQYF	TGTGCCAGCAGCCCCCAGGGGGCACAGACCCAGTACTTC
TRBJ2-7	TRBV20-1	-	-	CSAQSYEQYF	TGCAGTGCTCAAAGCTACGAGCAGTACTTC
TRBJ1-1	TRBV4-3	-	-	CASSRLSNTEAFF	TGCGCCAGCAGCCGGCTTTCCAACACTGAAGCTTTCTTT
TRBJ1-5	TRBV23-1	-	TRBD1	CASSQCRGRTNSNQPQHF	TGCGCCAGCAGTCAGTGCAGGGGGCGGACGAATAGCAATCAGCCCCAGCATTTT
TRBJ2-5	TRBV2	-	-	CASSGVRLGETQYF	TGTGCCAGCAGCGGGGTTCGGCTAGGTGAGACCCAGTACTTC
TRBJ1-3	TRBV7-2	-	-	CASSLGPGGRGGNTIYF	TGTGCCAGCAGCTTAGGCCCGGGAGGCCGGGGAGGAAACACCATATATTTT
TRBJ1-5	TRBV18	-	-	CASSPGVPGDQPQHF	TGTGCCAGCTCCCCAGGGGTCCCGGGAGATCAGCCCCAGCATTTT
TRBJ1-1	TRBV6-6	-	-	CASGAGAEAFF	TGTGCGTCCGGGGCCGGGGCTGAAGCTTTCTTT
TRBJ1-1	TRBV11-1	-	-	CASSLAGRGGLAEAFF	TGTGCCAGCAGCTTAGCGGGCCGGGGGGGACTGGCTGAAGCTTTCTTT
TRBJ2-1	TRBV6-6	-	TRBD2	CASSTGLKPEQFF	TGTGCCAGCAGCACGGGACTAAAACCTGAGCAGTTCTTC
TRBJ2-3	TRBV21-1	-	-	CASFTDTQYF	TGTGCCAGCTTCACAGATACGCAGTATTTT
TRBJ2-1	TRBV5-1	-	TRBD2	CASSPPGLAGREQFF	TGCGCCAGCAGCCCTCCGGGACTAGCGGGCCGGGAGCAGTTCTTC
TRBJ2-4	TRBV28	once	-	CASSFKNIQYF	TGTGCCAGCAGTTTCAAAAACATTCAGTACTTC
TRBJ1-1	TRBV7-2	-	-	CASSPGAGLTEAFF	TGTGCCAGCAGCCCCGGGGCCGGTTTAACTGAAGCTTTCTTT
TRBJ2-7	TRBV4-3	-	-	CASSQDPVGEQYF	TGCGCCAGCAGCCAAGACCCAGTGGGCGAGCAGTACTTC
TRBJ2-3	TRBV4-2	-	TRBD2	CASSQNGGAGTDTQYF	TGTGCCAGCAGCCAGAACGGGGGGGCCGGCACAGATACGCAGTATTTT
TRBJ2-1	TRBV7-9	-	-	CASSLMEGWNEQFF	TGTGCCAGCAGCTTAATGGAAGGGTGGAATGAGCAGTTCTTC
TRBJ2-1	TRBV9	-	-	CASSVVGGPRTNEQFF	TGTGCCAGCAGCGTAGTCGGGGGCCCCCGTACCAATGAGCAGTTCTTC
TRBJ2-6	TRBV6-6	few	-	CASREGSGANVLTF	TGTGCCAGCAGGGAGGGGTCTGGGGCCAACGTCCTGACTTTC
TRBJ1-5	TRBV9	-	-	CASSVWGGLNQPQHF	TGTGCCAGCAGCGTATGGGGCGGTCTTAATCAGCCCCAGCATTTT
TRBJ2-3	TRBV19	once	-	CASSPLYEGTDTQYF	TGTGCCAGTAGTCCCCTCTACGAGGGCACAGATACGCAGTATTTT
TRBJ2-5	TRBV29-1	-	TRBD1	CSGQGAETQYF	TGCAGCGGGCAGGGGGCGGAGACCCAGTACTTC
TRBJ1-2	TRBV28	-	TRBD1	CASSLSGGRFLDYGYTF	TGTGCCAGCAGTCTCTCAGGGGGGCGCTTTCTTGACTATGGCTACACCTTC
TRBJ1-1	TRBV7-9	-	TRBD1	CASSQGDEALRGAFF	TGTGCCAGCAGCCAGGGGGATGAGGCCTTGCGGGGAGCTTTCTTT
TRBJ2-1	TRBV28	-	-	CASSLLTNEQFF	TGTGCCAGCAGTTTGTTGACCAATGAGCAGTTCTTC
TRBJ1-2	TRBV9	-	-	CASSPQGGGYTF	TGTGCCAGCAGCCCGCAGGGAGGAGGCTACACCTTC
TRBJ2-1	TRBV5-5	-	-	CASSFSGGSREQFF	TGTGCCAGCAGCTTCAGTGGGGGGAGTCGTGAGCAGTTCTTC
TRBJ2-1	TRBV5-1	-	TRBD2	CASSRGWLAAGSYNEQFF	TGCGCCAGCAGCCGGGGGTGGCTAGCGGCCGGCTCCTACAATGAGCAGTTCTTC
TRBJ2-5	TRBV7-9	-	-	CASRGISTETQYF	TGTGCCAGCAGAGGCATTTCTACCGAGACCCAGTACTTC
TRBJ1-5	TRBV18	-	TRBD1	CASSPATGGNQPQHF	TGTGCCAGCTCACCAGCGACAGGGGGCAATCAGCCCCAGCATTTT
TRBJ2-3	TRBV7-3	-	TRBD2	CASSPRVGGTGNTQYF	TGTGCCAGCAGCCCCCGAGTCGGGGGGACGGGGAATACGCAGTATTTT
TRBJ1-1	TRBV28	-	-	CASSLFSPAAGTEAFF	TGTGCCAGCAGTTTATTTTCCCCTGCGGCGGGGACTGAAGCTTTCTTT